The 11 T cell receptor beta chains in this list originate from one sample, sequenced in a study of T cell responses to AZD1222 COVID-19 vaccine. Method: immunoSEQ multiplex PCR; TCRdb's copy keeps in-frame clones and lacks some. The data contain about 140,000 clones, about 92% of them singletons. The specimen comprised peripheral blood, sampled on day 0 of AZD1222 vaccination. The receptors stem from an adult in good health.

This sequence joins TRBV21-1 and TRBJ2-5; TRBD1 is the table's D call and was not checked against the DNA. TRBV21-1 is designated a pseudogene. The CDR3 length is 16 residues. CDR3 residues: CASSLQGAASKETQYF. CDR3 DNA: TGTGCCAGCAGCCTACAGGGGGCCGCGTCAAAAGAGACCCAGTACTTC.

V is TRBV19 and J is TRBJ1-2; the match to TRBD1 covers 7 bases. Germline values: CDR1 LNHDA, CDR2 SQIVND (reference sequence). The CDR3 extends over 14 amino acids. Trimming removed 5 bases from V and 5 bases from J; junction bases left unmatched: 8. As DNA, the CDR3 is TGTGCCAGTAGTGTTGGACAGGAGACTTATGGCTACACCTTC. It specifies CASSVGQETYGYTF.

The rearrangement joins TRBV30 to TRBJ2-1; possible D gene TRBD2, 7 bases. Trimming left V 4 bases short and J 7 bases short, with 23 bases between. The length of the CDR3 is 16 residues. Germline CDR1 is GTSNPN and CDR2 is SVGIG (reference sequence). CDR3 DNA sequence: TGTGCCTGGACTCTAAGTGGGGGCGGGAGAGGAAATGAGCAGTTCTTC. It translates to CAWTLSGGGRGNEQFF.

The rearrangement joins TRBV29-1 to TRBJ1-2, with 10 bases aligning to TRBD1. Germline values: CDR1 SQVTM, CDR2 ANQGSEA. V trimming: 6 bases; J trimming: 3 bases; junction bases outside the gene matches: 4. The CDR3 is 13 amino acids. DNA for the CDR3: TGCAGCGTCCGGGACAGGGGACACTATGGCTACACCTTC. Protein sequence: CSVRDRGHYGYTF.

Written as DNA, the CDR3 is TGTGCCAGCAGACCCGAACCGACCAACAATGAGCAGTTCTTC. Its translation is CASRPEPTNNEQFF. V gene TRBV6-5 combines with J gene TRBJ2-1; D ambiguous. The CDR3 is made up of 14 amino acids. The germline V gene encodes CDR1 MNHEY and CDR2 SVGAGI. V lost 6 bases and J lost 5, with 14 bases in between.

V gene TRBV5-1 combines with J gene TRBJ1-1, with TRBD1 identical over 7 bases. Germline values: CDR1 SGHRS, CDR2 YFSETQ. J was trimmed by 0 bases and V by 2 bases; bases with no gene match: 1. The CDR3 is made up of 14 amino acids. CDR3 nucleotides: TGCGCCAGCAGCTTTGACAGGGTGAACACTGAAGCTTTCTTT. This gives the protein CASSFDRVNTEAFF. The full variable domain, its missing parts supplied by reference TRBV5-1 and TRBJ1-1, is KAGVTQTPRYLIKTRGQQVTLSCSPISGHRSVSWYQQTPGQGLQFLFEYFSETQRNKGNFPGRFSGRQFSNSRSEMNVSTLELGDSALYLCASSFDRVNTEAFFGQGTRLTVV.

The gene calls are TRBV7-2 and TRBJ1-2, with TRBD1 matching over 8 bases. The CDR3 is 16 amino acids. CDR1 and CDR2 (germline): SGHTA, FQGNSA. The junction had 18 bases not matched to a gene; V was cut back by 10 bases and J by 5 bases. The CDR3 nucleotides read TGTGCCACCGGGGGAGGACCAGGGGGCGCCGGGTATGGCTACACCTTC. Translated: CATGGGPGGAGYGYTF.

V and J are TRBV7-8 and TRBJ2-7, with D perhaps TRBD2 (5 bases). The germline CDR1 and CDR2 sequences are SGHVS and FQNEAQ. CDR3 length equals 14 residues. Deletions cut 4 bases from V and 3 bases from J, with 13 bases between. The CDR3 loop is CASSSRDPNYEQYF. The CDR3 DNA is TGTGCCAGCAGCTCCCGGGATCCCAACTACGAGCAGTACTTC.

The rearrangement links TRBV19 to TRBJ1-1; 8 nucleotides agree with TRBD1. The CDR3 spans 15 residues. J gave up 4 bases and V 3 bases, and 7 bases lay outside the gene matches. CDR1 and CDR2 (germline): LNHDA, SQIVND (reference sequence). CDR3 amino acids: CASSMRTGPGTEAFF. The CDR3, as DNA: TGTGCCAGTAGTATGCGGACAGGGCCCGGCACTGAAGCTTTCTTT.

The chain links TRBV4-2 to TRBJ1-5; maybe TRBD1 (5 bases). The germline CDR1 and CDR2 sequences are LGHNA and YNFKEQ. The ends were cut back, 4 bases at V and 2 bases at J, with 12 bases in the middle. The length of the CDR3 is 15 residues. The CDR3: CASSLGDEGNQPQHF. The DNA of the CDR3 is TGTGCCAGCAGCCTAGGGGATGAGGGCAATCAGCCCCAGCATTTT.

The rearrangement uses TRBV13 and TRBJ2-7; D remains ambiguous. Germline V gives CDR1 PRHDT, CDR2 FYEKMQ (reference sequence). V was clipped by 2 bases and J by 2 bases, with 7 bases between them. This CDR3 comprises 13 residues. CDR3 nucleotide sequence: TGTGCCAGCAGCTTAAACCGACCCTACGAGCAGTACTTC. Translating gives CASSLNRPYEQYF.